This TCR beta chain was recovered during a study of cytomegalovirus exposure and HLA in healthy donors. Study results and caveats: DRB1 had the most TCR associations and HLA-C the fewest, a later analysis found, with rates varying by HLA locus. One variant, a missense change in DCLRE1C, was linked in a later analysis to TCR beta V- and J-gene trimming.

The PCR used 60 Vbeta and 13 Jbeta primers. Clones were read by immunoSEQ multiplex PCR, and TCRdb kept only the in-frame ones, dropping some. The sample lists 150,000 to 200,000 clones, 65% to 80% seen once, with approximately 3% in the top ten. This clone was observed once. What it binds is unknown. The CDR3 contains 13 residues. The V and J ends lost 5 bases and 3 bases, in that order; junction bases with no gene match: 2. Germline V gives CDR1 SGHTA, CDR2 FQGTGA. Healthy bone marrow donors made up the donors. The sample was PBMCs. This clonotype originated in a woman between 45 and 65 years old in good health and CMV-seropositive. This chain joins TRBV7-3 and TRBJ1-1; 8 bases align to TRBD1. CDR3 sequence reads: CASSLQGDTEAFF. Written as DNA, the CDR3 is TGTGCCAGCAGCCTACAGGGGGACACTGAAGCTTTCTTT. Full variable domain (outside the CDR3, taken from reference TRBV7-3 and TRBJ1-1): GAGVSQTPSNKVTEKGKYVELRCDPISGHTALYWYRQSLGQGPEFLIYFQGTGAADDSGLPNDRFFAVRPEGSVSTLKIQRTERGDSAVYLCASSLQGDTEAFFGQGTRLTVV.